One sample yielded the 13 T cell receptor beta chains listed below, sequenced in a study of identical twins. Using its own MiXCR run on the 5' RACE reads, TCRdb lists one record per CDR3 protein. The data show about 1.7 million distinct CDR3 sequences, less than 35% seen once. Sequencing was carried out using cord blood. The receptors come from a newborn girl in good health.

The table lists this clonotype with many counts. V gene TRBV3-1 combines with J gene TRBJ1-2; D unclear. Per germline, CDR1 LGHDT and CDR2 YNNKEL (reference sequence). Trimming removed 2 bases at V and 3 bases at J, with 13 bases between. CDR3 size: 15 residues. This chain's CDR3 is CASSQFLGRDYGYTF. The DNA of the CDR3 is TGTGCCAGCAGCCAATTCCTAGGTCGGGACTATGGCTACACCTTC. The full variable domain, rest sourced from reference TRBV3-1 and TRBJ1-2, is DTAVSQTPKYLVTQMGNDKSIKCEQNLGHDTMYWYKQDSKKFLKIMFSYNNKELIINETVPNRFSPKSPDKAHLNLHINSLELGDSAVYFCASSQFLGRDYGYTFGSGTRLTVV.

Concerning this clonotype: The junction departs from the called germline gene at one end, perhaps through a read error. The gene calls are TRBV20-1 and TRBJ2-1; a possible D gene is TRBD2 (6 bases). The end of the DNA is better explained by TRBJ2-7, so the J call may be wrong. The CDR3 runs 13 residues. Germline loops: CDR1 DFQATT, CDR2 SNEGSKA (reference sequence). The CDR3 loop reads CSARGTSSCEQYF. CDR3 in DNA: TGCAGTGCTCGCGGGACCTCCTCCTGCGAGCAGTACTTC.

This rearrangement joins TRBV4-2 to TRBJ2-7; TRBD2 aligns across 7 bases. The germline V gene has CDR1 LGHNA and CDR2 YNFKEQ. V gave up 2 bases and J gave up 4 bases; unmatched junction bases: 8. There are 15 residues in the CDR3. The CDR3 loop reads CASSQNSAGDYEQYF. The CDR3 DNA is TGTGCCAGCAGCCAAAATTCTGCGGGGGATTACGAGCAGTACTTC.

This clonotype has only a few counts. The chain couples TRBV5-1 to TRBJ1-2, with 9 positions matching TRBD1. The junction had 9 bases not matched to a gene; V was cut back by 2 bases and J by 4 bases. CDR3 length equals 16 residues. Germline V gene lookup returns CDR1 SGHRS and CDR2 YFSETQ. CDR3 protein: CASSLGTGKWFYGYTF. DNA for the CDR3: TGCGCCAGCAGCTTAGGGACAGGGAAGTGGTTCTATGGCTACACCTTC.

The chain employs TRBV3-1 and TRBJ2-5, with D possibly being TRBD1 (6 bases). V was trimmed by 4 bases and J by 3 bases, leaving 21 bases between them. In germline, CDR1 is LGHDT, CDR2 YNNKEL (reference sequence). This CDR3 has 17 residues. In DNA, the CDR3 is TGTGCCAGCAGCCGTTGGCTCGGACAGTCGGAGGAAGAGACCCAGTACTTC. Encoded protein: CASSRWLGQSEEETQYF.

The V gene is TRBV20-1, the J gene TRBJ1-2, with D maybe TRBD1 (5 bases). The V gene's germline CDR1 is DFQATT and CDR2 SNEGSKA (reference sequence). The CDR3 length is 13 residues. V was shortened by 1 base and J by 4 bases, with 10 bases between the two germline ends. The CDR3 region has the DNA TGCAGTGCTAGAGGCGACAGTCGCTATGGCTACACCTTC. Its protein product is CSARGDSRYGYTF.

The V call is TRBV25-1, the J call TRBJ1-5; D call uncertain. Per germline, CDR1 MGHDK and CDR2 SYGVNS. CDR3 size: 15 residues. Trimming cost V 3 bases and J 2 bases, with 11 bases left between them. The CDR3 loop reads CASSEGGLGNQPQHF. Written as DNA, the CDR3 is TGTGCCAGCAGTGAGGGAGGTCTCGGCAATCAGCCCCAGCATTTT.

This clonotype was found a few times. The CDR3 DNA follows: TGCAGTGCTTGGACTAGCTATGAGGACATTCAGTACTTC. Its protein product is CSAWTSYEDIQYF. The chain employs TRBV20-1 and TRBJ2-5, with 8 bases fitting TRBD2. The J call is uncertain, as TRBJ2-4 better fits the DNA end. CDR3 length equals 13 residues. CDR1 and CDR2 from the germline V gene are DFQATT and SNEGSKA (reference sequence).

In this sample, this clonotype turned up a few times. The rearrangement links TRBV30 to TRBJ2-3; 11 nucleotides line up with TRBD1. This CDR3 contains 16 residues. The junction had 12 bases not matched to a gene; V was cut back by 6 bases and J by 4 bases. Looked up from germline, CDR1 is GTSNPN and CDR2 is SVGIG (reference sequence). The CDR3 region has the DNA TGTGCCTGCCTATCCCCGGACAGGGGGCTTGCAGATACGCAGTATTTT. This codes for CACLSPDRGLADTQYF.

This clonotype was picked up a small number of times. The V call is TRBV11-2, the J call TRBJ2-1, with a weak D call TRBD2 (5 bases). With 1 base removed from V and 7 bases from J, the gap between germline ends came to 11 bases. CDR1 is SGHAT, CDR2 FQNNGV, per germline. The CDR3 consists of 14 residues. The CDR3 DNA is TGTGCCAGCAGCTTAGTAAAAAGGACTAATGAGCAGTTCTTC. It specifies CASSLVKRTNEQFF.

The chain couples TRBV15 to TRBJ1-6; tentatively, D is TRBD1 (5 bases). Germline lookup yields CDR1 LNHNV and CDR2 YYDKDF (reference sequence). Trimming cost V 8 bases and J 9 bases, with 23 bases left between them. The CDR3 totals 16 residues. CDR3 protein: CATSPQKGRFSSPLHF. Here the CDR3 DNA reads TGTGCCACCTCTCCCCAAAAGGGACGGTTTAGTTCACCCCTCCACTTT.

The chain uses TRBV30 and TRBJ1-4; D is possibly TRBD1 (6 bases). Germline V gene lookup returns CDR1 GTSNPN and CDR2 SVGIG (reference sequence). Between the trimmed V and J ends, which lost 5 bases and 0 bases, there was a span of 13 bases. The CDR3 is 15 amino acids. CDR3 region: CAWSGDWATNEKLFF. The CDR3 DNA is TGTGCCTGGTCAGGGGATTGGGCAACTAATGAAAAACTGTTTTTT.

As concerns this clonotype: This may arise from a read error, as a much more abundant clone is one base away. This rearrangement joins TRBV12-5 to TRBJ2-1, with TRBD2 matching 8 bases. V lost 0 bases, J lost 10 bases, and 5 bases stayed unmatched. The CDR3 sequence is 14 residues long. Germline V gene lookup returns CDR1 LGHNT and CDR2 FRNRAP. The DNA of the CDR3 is TGTGCTAGTGGTTTGGTACGGACTAGCTACGAGCAGTTCTTC. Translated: CASGLVRTSYEQFF.